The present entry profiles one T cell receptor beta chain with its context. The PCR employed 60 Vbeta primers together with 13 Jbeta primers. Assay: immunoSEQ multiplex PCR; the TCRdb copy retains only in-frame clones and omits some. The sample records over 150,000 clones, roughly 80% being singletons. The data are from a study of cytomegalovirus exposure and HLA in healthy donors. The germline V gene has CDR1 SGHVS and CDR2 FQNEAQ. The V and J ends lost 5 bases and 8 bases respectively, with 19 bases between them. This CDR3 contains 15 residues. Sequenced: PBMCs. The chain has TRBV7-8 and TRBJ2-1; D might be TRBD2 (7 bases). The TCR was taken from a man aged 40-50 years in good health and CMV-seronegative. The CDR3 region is CASSPRAGAMYEQFF. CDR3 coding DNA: TGTGCCAGCAGCCCGCGGGCGGGGGCTATGTATGAGCAGTTCTTC.